These 13 T cell receptor beta chains originate from one sample sequenced in a study of CD8+ T cells in alopecia areata. The sequencing template was cDNA reverse transcribed from extracted RNA. Sequencing used immunoSEQ multiplex PCR; TCRdb keeps in-frame clones, though not all of them. The sample consists of 150,000 to 200,000 clones, roughly 50% of them appearing once. Sequencing used CD4+ T cells sorted from blood. The receptors here all came from a human donor in good health.

This clone came up a few times. This CDR3 is CASSLRTSGRNLNYEQYF. Here the CDR3 DNA reads TGTGCCAGCAGCTTGCGGACTAGCGGGAGGAATCTAAACTACGAGCAGTACTTC. The J gene is TRBJ2-7, the V gene TRBV5-6; 14 bases fit TRBD2. CDR3 size: 18 residues. Per the germline V gene, CDR1 is SGHDT and CDR2 is YYEEEE. Trimming removed 1 base from V and 3 bases from J; junction bases left unmatched: 9. Full variable domain (rest looked up from reference TRBV5-6 and TRBJ2-7): DAGVTQSPTHLIKTRGQQVTLRCSPKSGHDTVSWYQQALGQGPQFIFQYYEEEERQRGNFPDRFSGHQFPNYSSELNVNALLLGDSALYLCASSLRTSGRNLNYEQYFGPGTRLTVT.

This rearrangement joins TRBV29-1 to TRBJ2-3; D call uncertain. The V gene lost 4 bases and the J gene lost 9 bases, with 11 bases spanning the gap. Germline values: CDR1 SQVTM, CDR2 ANQGSEA. CDR3 length equals 11 residues. The CDR3 DNA reads TGCAGCGTTGGGCCCGAGATGACGCAGTATTTT. This codes for CSVGPEMTQYF.

The gene calls are TRBV5-4 and TRBJ2-7; the D is unclear. The CDR3 spans 13 residues. Per the germline V gene, CDR1 is SGHNT and CDR2 is YYREEE (reference sequence). The germline V and J ends were trimmed by 5 bases and 2 bases, with 11 bases remaining between them. The CDR3 DNA is TGTGCCAGCAGTACGGACCCTACCTACGAGCAGTACTTC. This translates into CASSTDPTYEQYF.

This clone was counted once. V usage is TRBV5-1 and J usage is TRBJ2-7; possibly TRBD2 for D (5 bases). The CDR3 extends over 13 amino acids. Trimming cost V 2 bases and J 3 bases, with 9 bases left between them. Germline CDR1 SGHRS, CDR2 YFSETQ. This chain's CDR3 is CASSLETNYEQYF. The CDR3 DNA reads TGCGCCAGCAGCTTAGAGACTAACTACGAGCAGTACTTC.

This rearrangement joins TRBV30 to TRBJ1-4; weak D call: TRBD1 (5 bases). The CDR3 extends over 14 amino acids. Deletions cut 2 bases from V and 6 bases from J, with 13 bases between. Germline lookup yields CDR1 GTSNPN and CDR2 SVGIG (reference sequence). CDR3 region: CAWSPRGGDEKLFF. Written as DNA, the CDR3 is TGTGCCTGGAGTCCGAGGGGTGGGGATGAAAAACTGTTTTTT.

In this sample, this clone turned up a few times. This chain connects TRBV5-4 to TRBJ2-1; 10 bases are shared with TRBD2. The CDR3 covers 15 residues. The germline V gene has CDR1 SGHNT and CDR2 YYREEE (reference sequence). With V trimmed by 1 base and J by 8 bases, 6 bases remained unmatched. CDR3 DNA: TGTGCCAGCAGCTTGAGGGCTAGCGGGAGCCATGAGCAGTTCTTC. Its translation is CASSLRASGSHEQFF.

This clone was counted only a few times. The V call is TRBV19, the J call TRBJ2-2; the D is unclear. The germline gives CDR1 LNHDA, CDR2 SQIVND (reference sequence). The CDR3 has 13 residues. V lost 0 bases and J lost 7, with 6 bases in between. The CDR3 reads CASSIEQVGELFF. In DNA form, the CDR3 reads TGTGCCAGTAGTATAGAGCAGGTCGGGGAGCTGTTTTTT. The full variable domain, with the rest looked up from reference TRBV19 and TRBJ2-2, is DGGITQSPKYLFRKEGQNVTLSCEQNLNHDAMYWYRQDPGQGLRLIYYSQIVNDFQKGDIAEGYSVSREKKESFPLTVTSAQKNPTAFYLCASSIEQVGELFFGEGSRLTVL.

This clone came up a few times. V usage is TRBV29-1 and J usage is TRBJ1-1; tentative D call: TRBD1 (5 bases). Germline V lookup: CDR1 SQVTM, CDR2 ANQGSEA. This CDR3 has 15 amino acids. V lost 1 base and J 2 bases, leaving 14 bases between the germline ends. CDR3: CSVEAPGGVNTEAFF. Here the CDR3 DNA reads TGCAGCGTTGAAGCCCCGGGGGGGGTCAACACTGAAGCTTTCTTT.

The chain is built from TRBV5-1 and TRBJ2-3; possibly TRBD2 for D (6 bases). V was clipped by 3 bases and J by 6 bases, with 11 bases between them. CDR1 and CDR2 (germline): SGHRS, YFSETQ. The CDR3 extends over 13 amino acids. CDR3 sequence reads: CASSSGGTDTQYF. In nucleotides, the CDR3 is TGCGCCAGCAGCTCAGGAGGGACGGATACGCAGTATTTT.

This chain connects TRBV29-1 to TRBJ2-4; D gene ambiguous. Per the germline V gene, CDR1 is SQVTM and CDR2 is ANQGSEA. Trimming pared 4 bases from V and 2 bases from J, leaving 15 bases between. This CDR3 has 15 residues. The chain's CDR3 is CSVATNRDPKNIQYF. DNA of the CDR3: TGCAGCGTTGCCACAAACCGAGATCCCAAAAACATTCAGTACTTC.

CDR3 sequence: CASSWTIGNPHEQYF. The CDR3 nucleotides are TGTGCCAGCAGTTGGACAATAGGAAACCCCCACGAGCAGTACTTC. The V and J genes are TRBV6-5 and TRBJ2-7; a possible D gene is TRBD1 (5 bases). The CDR3 length is 15 residues. Germline V gene sequence: CDR1 MNHEY, CDR2 SVGAGI. V was clipped by 4 bases and J by 5 bases, with 18 bases between them.

This clone has just a few counts. The gene calls are TRBV4-2 and TRBJ2-7; possibly TRBD1 for D (5 bases). Germline assignment: CDR1 LGHNA and CDR2 YNFKEQ. V was trimmed by 2 bases and J by 0 bases, leaving 11 bases between them. The CDR3 consists of 15 residues. In nucleotides, the CDR3 is TGTGCCAGCAGCCAACCGAAGGGGCTCTCCTACGAGCAGTACTTC. This translates into CASSQPKGLSYEQYF.

V is TRBV7-2 and J is TRBJ1-1; D is unresolved. The CDR3 has 13 amino acids. Trimming cost V 2 bases and J 0 bases, with 4 bases left between them. Germline values: CDR1 SGHTA, CDR2 FQGNSA. The CDR3 DNA reads as TGTGCCAGCAGCTTATATATGAACACTGAAGCTTTCTTT. Protein: CASSLYMNTEAFF. Variable domain in full (rest from reference TRBV7-2 and TRBJ1-1): GAGVSQSPSNKVTEKGKDVELRCDPISGHTALYWYRQSLGQGLEFLIYFQGNSAPDKSGLPSDRFSAERTGGSVSTLTIQRTQQEDSAVYLCASSLYMNTEAFFGQGTRLTVV.